This TCR beta chain was documented in a study of blood T cell repertoires in COVID-19. Assay used: immunoSEQ multiplex PCR; TCRdb lists only in-frame clones, some missing. Among some 160,000 clones listed, approximately 86% were seen once. The CDR3 spans 17 residues. Per germline, CDR1 SGDLS and CDR2 YYNGEE. Trimming removed 4 bases from V and 7 bases from J; junction bases left unmatched: 16. Only one count was recorded for this clone. The sample comprised peripheral blood. The receptor's source is a woman older than 75 with COVID-19, enrolled during active disease. J is TRBJ2-1 and V is TRBV9; 8 bases line up with TRBD2. CDR3 protein: CASSHEPAGLGPNEQFF. The CDR3 region has the DNA TGTGCCAGCAGCCACGAGCCAGCGGGACTAGGACCAAATGAGCAGTTCTTC.